The clone carrying this T cell receptor beta chain was detected only a few times. Its antigen remains unidentified. The sample belongs to a study of shared clonotypes between healthy human individuals. Whole-study results and caveats: Only blood underwent sampling, and tissue repertoires likely differ.

Deep level was the assay's run setting. Libraries were prepared by immunoSEQ multiplex PCR; TCRdb keeps only in-frame clonotypes and omits some of them. The repertoire holds fewer than 1.4 million clones, about four fifths seen once, with around 0.61% in the top ten. This CDR3 has 17 amino acids. Looked up from germline, CDR1 is LNHDA and CDR2 is SQIVND (reference sequence). V was clipped by 9 bases and J by 6 bases; unmatched bases: 15. The source material was memory CD4+ T cells from PBMCs. Subset meaning: CD45RA-negative fraction. The receptor was derived from a man younger than 35 in good health. Some clones in this sample may be carry-over from other donors' samples. This chain connects TRBV19 to TRBJ2-1; 12 bases map to TRBD1. The CDR3 nucleotides read TGTGCCAGCGATCGCGGCCGGGACAGGGGGCGCGGCAATGAGCAGTTCTTC. Its protein is CASDRGRDRGRGNEQFF.